Listed here are 5 T cell receptor beta chains from one sample, sequenced in a study of siplizumab effects on memory and regulatory T cells. Profiled with immunoSEQ multiplex PCR; TCRdb holds only in-frame clones, not every one. The sample contains some 80,000 clones, 95% of which appear only once. The specimen was CD8+ T cells sorted from blood. These receptors were obtained from a human donor in good health.

The gene calls are TRBV2 and TRBJ1-1; no clear D. Germline V lookup: CDR1 SNHLY, CDR2 FYNNEI. With 5 bases removed from V and 5 bases from J, the gap between germline ends came to 12 bases. This CDR3 comprises 13 residues. CDR3 residues: CASSLGRRTEAFF. As DNA, the CDR3 is TGTGCCAGCAGTTTAGGGCGGAGGACTGAAGCTTTCTTT.

The chain combines TRBV5-6 with TRBJ1-1; 7 bases are shared with TRBD1. J lost 1 base, V lost 4 bases, and 10 bases had no gene match. CDR3 length: 16 amino acids. Looked up from germline, CDR1 is SGHDT and CDR2 is YYEEEE. Written as DNA, the CDR3 is TGTGCCAGCAGCCCCAGGGGGACCGCCCAGAACACTGAAGCTTTCTTT. Amino acids: CASSPRGTAQNTEAFF. Full variable domain (remainder filled in from reference TRBV5-6 and TRBJ1-1): DAGVTQSPTHLIKTRGQQVTLRCSPKSGHDTVSWYQQALGQGPQFIFQYYEEEERQRGNFPDRFSGHQFPNYSSELNVNALLLGDSALYLCASSPRGTAQNTEAFFGQGTRLTVV.

The chain is built from TRBV5-4 and TRBJ1-5; 7 bases line up with TRBD1. The CDR3 has 13 amino acids. V shed 3 bases and J 8 bases; nucleotides not matched to a gene: 5. CDR1 and CDR2 (germline): SGHNT, YYREEE (reference sequence). The CDR3 bases are TGTGCCAGCAGCTCGACAGGGAGCAAGCCCCAGCATTTT. This sequence encodes CASSSTGSKPQHF.

The chain carries TRBV7-9 and TRBJ2-7, with 9 bases identical to TRBD1. Germline V gene lookup returns CDR1 SEHNR and CDR2 FQNEAQ (reference sequence). The V and J ends lost 4 bases and 3 bases, in that order; junction bases with no gene match: 7. The CDR3 has 15 amino acids. The CDR3 bases are TGTGCCAGCAGCTCTTTGACAGGGGGGGACTACGAGCAGTACTTC. This sequence encodes CASSSLTGGDYEQYF.

The V gene is TRBV7-9, the J gene TRBJ2-3; 7 positions agree with TRBD1. The CDR3 has 16 residues. CDR1 and CDR2 (germline): SEHNR, FQNEAQ (reference sequence). The junction had 4 bases not matched to a gene; V was cut back by 1 base and J by 0 bases. CDR3 bases: TGTGCCAGCAGCTTAGTGGGACAGACTAGCACAGATACGCAGTATTTT. It translates to CASSLVGQTSTDTQYF. Full variable domain (missing parts from reference TRBV7-9 and TRBJ2-3): DTGVSQNPRHKITKRGQNVTFRCDPISEHNRLYWYRQTLGQGPEFLTYFQNEAQLEKSRLLSDRFSAERPKGSFSTLEIQRTEQGDSAMYLCASSLVGQTSTDTQYFGPGTRLTVL.